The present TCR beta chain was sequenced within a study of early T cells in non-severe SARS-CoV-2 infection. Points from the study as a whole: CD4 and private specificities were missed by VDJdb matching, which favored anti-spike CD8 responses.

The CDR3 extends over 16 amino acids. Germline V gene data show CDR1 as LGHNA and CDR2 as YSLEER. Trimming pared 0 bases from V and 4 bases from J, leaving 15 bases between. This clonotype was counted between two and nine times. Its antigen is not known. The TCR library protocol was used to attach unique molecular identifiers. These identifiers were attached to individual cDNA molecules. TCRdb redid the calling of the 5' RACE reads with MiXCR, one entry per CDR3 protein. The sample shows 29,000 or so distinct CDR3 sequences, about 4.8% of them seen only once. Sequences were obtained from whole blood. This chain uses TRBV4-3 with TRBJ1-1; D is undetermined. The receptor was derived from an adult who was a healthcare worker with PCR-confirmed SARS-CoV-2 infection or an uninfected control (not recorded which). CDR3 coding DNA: TGCGCCAGCAGCCAAGATCGGGCCGGGGTTGGCACTGAAGCTTTCTTT. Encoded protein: CASSQDRAGVGTEAFF.